These 8 T cell receptor beta chains originate from one sample sequenced in a study of cytomegalovirus exposure and HLA in healthy donors. The PCR used 60 Vbeta and 13 Jbeta primers. Profiling relied on immunoSEQ multiplex PCR, and the TCRdb table lists in-frame clones only, not all of them. The sample includes roughly 190,000 clones, around 85% of them seen just once. The material sequenced was PBMCs. Source of these receptors: a man aged 50-59 years in good health and CMV-seronegative.

This chain connects TRBV5-1 to TRBJ1-1; no firm D call. V lost 5 bases and J lost 2, with 19 bases in between. The CDR3 runs 16 residues. Germline V lookup: CDR1 SGHRS, CDR2 YFSETQ. As DNA, the CDR3 is TGCGCCAGCAGGGCCAAGGAGGACGGGCCAAACACTGAAGCTTTCTTT. It encodes CASRAKEDGPNTEAFF.

This clone was detected once. As DNA, the CDR3 is TGTGCCAGCAGCTCCCCAACTGCAACTAATGAAAAACTGTTTTTT. Its protein product is CASSSPTATNEKLFF. The genes are TRBV7-9 and TRBJ1-4; D call uncertain. Trimming removed 4 bases from V and 0 bases from J, with 9 bases in between. CDR3 length: 15 amino acids. Germline V lookup: CDR1 SEHNR, CDR2 FQNEAQ (reference sequence).

This chain uses TRBV7-3 with TRBJ1-6; D remains unclear. The CDR3 is 14 amino acids. Deletions cut 1 base from V and 5 bases from J, with 6 bases between. Germline CDR1 reads SGHTA; CDR2 reads FQGTGA. The CDR3 DNA reads as TGTGCCAGCAGCTTAAGGGCCGATAATTCACCCCTCCACTTT. Amino acids: CASSLRADNSPLHF.

The chain couples TRBV10-1 to TRBJ2-1; TRBD2 matches 10 bases. Germline CDR1 WNHNN, CDR2 SYGVQD (reference sequence). The J segment lost 9 bases and the V segment lost 8 bases, leaving 10 bases of the junction unmatched. The CDR3 extends over 14 amino acids. CDR3 DNA: TGCGCCAGCCAAAGCGGGGGGGCGGTGGGTGAGCAGTTCTTC. Encoded protein: CASQSGGAVGEQFF.

The chain combines TRBV5-6 with TRBJ2-3, with 11 bases aligning to TRBD2. The CDR3 runs 16 residues. V was clipped by 5 bases and J by 0 bases; unmatched bases: 5. Germline V gives CDR1 SGHDT, CDR2 YYEEEE. CDR3 coding DNA: TGTGCCAGCAGGTCCCTAGCGGGAGGAAGCACAGATACGCAGTATTTT. Protein sequence: CASRSLAGGSTDTQYF.

The V call is TRBV7-6, the J call TRBJ2-3; 10 bases align to TRBD2. Trimming took 1 base from V and 5 from J; bases not matched to a gene: 3. The CDR3 consists of 15 residues. The V gene's germline CDR1 is SGHVS and CDR2 FNYEAQ. CDR3 DNA sequence: TGTGCCAGCAGCTTAGTAGCGGGGGGTTTAGATACGCAGTATTTT. The encoded protein is CASSLVAGGLDTQYF.

This clone was seen a few times. This sequence joins TRBV27 and TRBJ2-7; 8 bases are shared with TRBD1. The CDR3 covers 13 residues. The ends lost 2 bases at V and 3 bases at J; junction bases unmatched: 0. Germline CDR1 reads MNHEY; CDR2 reads SMNVEV (reference sequence). The CDR3 spells CASSLGTGYEQYF. The CDR3 DNA reads TGTGCCAGCAGTTTAGGGACAGGCTACGAGCAGTACTTC.

This clone appeared a few times. The rearrangement links TRBV4-1 to TRBJ1-6; a possible D gene is TRBD1 (6 bases). V lost 0 bases and J lost 7, with 13 bases in between. The CDR3 covers 16 residues. Germline CDR1 reads MGHRA; CDR2 reads YSYEKL. CDR3 DNA sequence: TGCGCCAGCAGCCAAGAGGGCGCTGGACAGAATTCACCCCTCCACTTT. This sequence encodes CASSQEGAGQNSPLHF.